This T cell receptor (beta chain) was identified during a study of blood T cells in healthy people across ages. There are a few counts of this clonotype. In germline, CDR1 is KGHSH, CDR2 LQKENI. Trimming left V 4 bases short and J 0 bases short, with 13 bases between. CDR3 length: 17 amino acids. Combining a sample-barcoded 5' primer with a J-beta primer mix, a second PCR ran for about 7 to 11 cycles. TCRdb re-called the 5' RACE reads through MiXCR, storing one row per CDR3 protein. The repertoire has roughly 1,800,000 distinct CDR3 sequences, just under 50% of them found once; the top ten carry roughly 2%.

The chain is built from TRBV18 and TRBJ2-6; perhaps TRBD1 as D (6 bases). Sample: blood. This TCR was recovered from a woman in her forties in good health. The DNA for the CDR3 is TGTGCCAGCTCACTTTCCGACAGGTTCTCTGGGGCCAACGTCCTGACTTTC. It translates to CASSLSDRFSGANVLTF.